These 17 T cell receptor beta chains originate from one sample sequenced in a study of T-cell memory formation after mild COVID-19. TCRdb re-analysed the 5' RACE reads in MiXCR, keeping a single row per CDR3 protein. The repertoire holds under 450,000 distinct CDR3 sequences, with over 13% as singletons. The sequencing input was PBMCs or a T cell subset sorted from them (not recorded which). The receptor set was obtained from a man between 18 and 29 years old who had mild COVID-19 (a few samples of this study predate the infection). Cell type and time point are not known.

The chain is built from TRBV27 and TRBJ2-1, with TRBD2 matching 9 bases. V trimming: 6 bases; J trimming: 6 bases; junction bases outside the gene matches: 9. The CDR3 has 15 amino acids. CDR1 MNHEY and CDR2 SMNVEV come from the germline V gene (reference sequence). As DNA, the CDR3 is TGTGCCAGCAGCGAAAGGGGACTAGCTGTCAATGAGCAGTTCTTC. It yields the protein CASSERGLAVNEQFF.

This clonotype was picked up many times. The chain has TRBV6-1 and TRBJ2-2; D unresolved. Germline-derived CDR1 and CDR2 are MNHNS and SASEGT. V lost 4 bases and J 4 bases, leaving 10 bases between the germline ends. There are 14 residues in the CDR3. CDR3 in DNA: TGTGCCAGCAGTGTTATAACACGCACCGGGGAGCTGTTTTTT. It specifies CASSVITRTGELFF.

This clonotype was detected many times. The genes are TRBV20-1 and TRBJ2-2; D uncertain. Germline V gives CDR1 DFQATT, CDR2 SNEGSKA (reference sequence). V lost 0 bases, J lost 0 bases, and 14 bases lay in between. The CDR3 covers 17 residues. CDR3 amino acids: CSARDARSFANTGELFF. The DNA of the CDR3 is TGCAGTGCTAGAGATGCCAGGAGCTTCGCGAACACCGGGGAGCTGTTTTTT.

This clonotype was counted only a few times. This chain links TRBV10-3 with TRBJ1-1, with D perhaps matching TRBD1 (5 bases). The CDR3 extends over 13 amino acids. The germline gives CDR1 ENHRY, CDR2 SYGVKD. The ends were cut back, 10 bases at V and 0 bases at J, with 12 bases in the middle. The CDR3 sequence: CATEQELNTEAFF. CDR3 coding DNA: TGTGCCACCGAACAGGAGTTGAACACTGAAGCTTTCTTT.

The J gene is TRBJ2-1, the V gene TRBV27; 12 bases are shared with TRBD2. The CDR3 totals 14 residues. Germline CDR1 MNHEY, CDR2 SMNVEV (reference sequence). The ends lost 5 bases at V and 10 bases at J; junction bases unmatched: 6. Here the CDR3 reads CASSLTSGGLEQFF. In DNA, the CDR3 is TGTGCCAGCAGTCTGACTAGCGGGGGTTTAGAGCAGTTCTTC.

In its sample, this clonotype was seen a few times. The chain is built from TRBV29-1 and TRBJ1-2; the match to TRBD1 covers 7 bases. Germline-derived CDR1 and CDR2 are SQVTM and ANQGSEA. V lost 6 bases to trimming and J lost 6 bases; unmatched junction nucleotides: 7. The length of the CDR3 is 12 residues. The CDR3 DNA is TGCAGCGTGCCCAAGGGGGCGGATGGCTACACCTTC. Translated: CSVPKGADGYTF. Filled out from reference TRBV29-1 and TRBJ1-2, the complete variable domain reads SAVISQKPSRDICQRGTSLTIQCQVDSQVTMMFWYRQQPGQSLTLIATANQGSEATYESGFVIDKFPISRPNLTFSTLTVSNMSPEDSSIYLCSVPKGADGYTFGSGTRLTVV.

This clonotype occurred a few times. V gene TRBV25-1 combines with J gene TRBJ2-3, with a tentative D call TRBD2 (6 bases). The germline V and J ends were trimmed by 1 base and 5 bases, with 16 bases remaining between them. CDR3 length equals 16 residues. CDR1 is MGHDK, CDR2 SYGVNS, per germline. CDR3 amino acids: CASSEWTKSGLDTQYF. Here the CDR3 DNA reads TGTGCCAGCAGTGAATGGACTAAGTCGGGATTAGATACGCAGTATTTT.

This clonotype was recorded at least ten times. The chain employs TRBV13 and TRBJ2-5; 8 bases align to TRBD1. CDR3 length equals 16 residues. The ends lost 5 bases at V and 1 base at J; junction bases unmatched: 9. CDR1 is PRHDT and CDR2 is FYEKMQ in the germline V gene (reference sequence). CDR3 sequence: CASSPGKTGVQETQYF. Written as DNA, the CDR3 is TGTGCCAGCAGCCCCGGAAAGACAGGGGTCCAAGAGACCCAGTACTTC.

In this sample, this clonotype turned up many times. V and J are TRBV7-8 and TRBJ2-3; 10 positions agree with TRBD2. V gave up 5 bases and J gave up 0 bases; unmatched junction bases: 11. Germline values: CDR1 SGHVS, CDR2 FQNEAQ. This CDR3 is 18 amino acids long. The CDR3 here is CASSVGSGGGLSTDTQYF. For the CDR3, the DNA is TGTGCCAGCAGCGTGGGGAGCGGGGGGGGACTAAGCACAGATACGCAGTATTTT.

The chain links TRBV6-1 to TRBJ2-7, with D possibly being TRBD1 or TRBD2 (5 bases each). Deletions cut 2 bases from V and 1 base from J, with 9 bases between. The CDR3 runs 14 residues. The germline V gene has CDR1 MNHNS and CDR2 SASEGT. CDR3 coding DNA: TGTGCCAGCAGTGAAATGGGGGTGTCCTACGAGCAGTACGTC. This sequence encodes CASSEMGVSYEQYV.

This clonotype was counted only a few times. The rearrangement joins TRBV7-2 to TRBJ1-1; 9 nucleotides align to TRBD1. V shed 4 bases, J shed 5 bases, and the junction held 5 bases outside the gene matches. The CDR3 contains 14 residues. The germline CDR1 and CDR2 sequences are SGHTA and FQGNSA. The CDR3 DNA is TGTGCCAGCAGCTCCACAGGGGGCAGGACTGAAGCTTTCTTT. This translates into CASSSTGGRTEAFF.

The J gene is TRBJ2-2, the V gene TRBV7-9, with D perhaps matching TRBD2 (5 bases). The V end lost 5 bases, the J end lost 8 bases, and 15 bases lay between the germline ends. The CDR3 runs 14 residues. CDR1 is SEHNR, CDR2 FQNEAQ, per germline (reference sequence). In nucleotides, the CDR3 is TGTGCCAGCAGCGGAGCTAGCCGGGCGGGGGAGCTGTTTTTT. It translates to CASSGASRAGELFF.

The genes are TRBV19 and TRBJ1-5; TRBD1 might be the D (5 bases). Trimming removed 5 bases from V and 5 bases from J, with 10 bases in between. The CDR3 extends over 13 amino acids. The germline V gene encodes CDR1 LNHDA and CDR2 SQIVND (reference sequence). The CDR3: CASSPGFDQPQHF. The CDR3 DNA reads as TGTGCCAGTAGTCCAGGGTTCGATCAGCCCCAGCATTTT.

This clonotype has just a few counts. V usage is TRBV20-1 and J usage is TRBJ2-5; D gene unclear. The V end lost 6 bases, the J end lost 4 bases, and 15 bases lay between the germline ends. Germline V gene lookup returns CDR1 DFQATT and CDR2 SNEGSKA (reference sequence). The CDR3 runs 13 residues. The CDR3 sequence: CSASWVPGETQYF. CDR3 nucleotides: TGCAGTGCCAGCTGGGTCCCGGGAGAGACCCAGTACTTC.

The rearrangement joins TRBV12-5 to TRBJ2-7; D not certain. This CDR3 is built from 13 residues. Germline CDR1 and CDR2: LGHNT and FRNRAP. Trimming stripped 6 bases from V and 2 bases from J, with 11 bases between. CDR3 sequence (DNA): TGTGCTAGTGGGGAGCTAGGGCCCTACGAGCAGTACTTC. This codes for CASGELGPYEQYF.

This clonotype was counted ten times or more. Here the CDR3 DNA reads TGTGCCAGCACCCCGGGACTCCACACAGATACGCAGTATTTT. This sequence encodes CASTPGLHTDTQYF. The chain is built from TRBV12-3 or TRBV12-4 and TRBJ2-3; TRBD2 might be the D (6 bases). The CDR3 loop spans 14 amino acids. Trimming took off 7 bases at V and 2 bases at J, with 13 bases between the two ends.

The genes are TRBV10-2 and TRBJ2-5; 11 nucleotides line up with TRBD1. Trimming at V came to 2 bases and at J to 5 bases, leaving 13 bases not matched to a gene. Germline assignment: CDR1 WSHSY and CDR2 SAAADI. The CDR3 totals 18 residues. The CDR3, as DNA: TGCGCCAGCAGTGAGCCGCAGGGACAGGGGGATATCGCCGAGACCCAGTACTTC. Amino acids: CASSEPQGQGDIAETQYF.